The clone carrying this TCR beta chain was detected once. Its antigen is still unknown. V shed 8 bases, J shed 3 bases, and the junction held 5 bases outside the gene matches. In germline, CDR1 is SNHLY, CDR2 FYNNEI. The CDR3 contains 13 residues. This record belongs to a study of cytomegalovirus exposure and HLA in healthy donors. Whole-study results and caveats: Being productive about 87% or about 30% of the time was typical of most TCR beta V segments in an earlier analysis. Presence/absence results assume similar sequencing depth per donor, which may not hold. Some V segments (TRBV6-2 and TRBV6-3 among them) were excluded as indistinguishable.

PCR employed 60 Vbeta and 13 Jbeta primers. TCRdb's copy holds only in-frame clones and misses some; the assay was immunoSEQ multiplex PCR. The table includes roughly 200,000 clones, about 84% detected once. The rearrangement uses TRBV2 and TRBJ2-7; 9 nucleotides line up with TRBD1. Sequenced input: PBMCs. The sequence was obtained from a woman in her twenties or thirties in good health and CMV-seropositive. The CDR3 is CASAGQGYYEQYF. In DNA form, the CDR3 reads TGTGCCAGCGCGGGACAGGGTTACTACGAGCAGTACTTC.